This T cell receptor beta chain was recovered during a study of blood T cell repertoires in COVID-19. Study-level background: COVID-19 samples from acute and convalescent phases originated in the United States, Italy and Spain.

V was shortened by 3 bases and J by 3 bases, with 8 bases between the two germline ends. Germline V gene data show CDR1 as MDHEN and CDR2 as SYDVKM. This CDR3 region has 13 residues. Sequencing was performed with immunoSEQ multiplex PCR; in TCRdb, only in-frame clones are kept and a portion is missing. The repertoire has roughly 180,000 clones, approximately 88% of them found once; the top ten carry around 6.7%. Enrolled during active infection, Seattle patients were then followed longitudinally. The rearrangement uses TRBV28 and TRBJ1-1; maybe TRBD1 (6 bases). The source is a woman aged 40-49 years with COVID-19, enrolled during active disease. Input material: peripheral blood. The CDR3 region is CASSLPGDTEAFF. Here the CDR3 DNA reads TGTGCCAGCAGTTTGCCAGGGGACACTGAAGCTTTCTTT.